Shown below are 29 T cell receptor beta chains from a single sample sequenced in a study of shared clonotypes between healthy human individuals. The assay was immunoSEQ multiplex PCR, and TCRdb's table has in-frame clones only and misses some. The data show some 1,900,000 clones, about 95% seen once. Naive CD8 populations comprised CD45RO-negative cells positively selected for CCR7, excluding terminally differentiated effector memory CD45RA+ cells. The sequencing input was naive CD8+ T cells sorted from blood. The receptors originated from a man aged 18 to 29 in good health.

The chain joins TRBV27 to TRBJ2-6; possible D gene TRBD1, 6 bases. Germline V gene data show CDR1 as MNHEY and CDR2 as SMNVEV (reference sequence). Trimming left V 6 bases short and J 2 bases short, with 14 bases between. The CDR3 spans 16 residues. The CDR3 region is CASSLNSGAGANVLTF. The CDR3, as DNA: TGTGCCAGCAGCCTTAACTCAGGGGCTGGGGCCAACGTCCTGACTTTC.

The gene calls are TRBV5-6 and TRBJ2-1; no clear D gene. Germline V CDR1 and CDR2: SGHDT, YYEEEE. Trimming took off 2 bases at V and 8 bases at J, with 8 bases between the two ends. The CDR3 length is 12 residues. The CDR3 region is CASSFEVYEQFF. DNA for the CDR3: TGTGCCAGCAGCTTCGAGGTCTATGAGCAGTTCTTC.

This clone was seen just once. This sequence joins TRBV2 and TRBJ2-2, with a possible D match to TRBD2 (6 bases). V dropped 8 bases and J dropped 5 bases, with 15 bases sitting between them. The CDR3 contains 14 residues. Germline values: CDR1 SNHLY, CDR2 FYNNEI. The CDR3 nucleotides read TGTGCCAGCGAATCGGGGGATTTGACCGGGGAGCTGTTTTTT. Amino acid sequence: CASESGDLTGELFF.

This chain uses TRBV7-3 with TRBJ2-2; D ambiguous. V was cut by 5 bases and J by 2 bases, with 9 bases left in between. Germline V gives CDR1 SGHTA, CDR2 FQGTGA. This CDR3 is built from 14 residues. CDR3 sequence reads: CASSPAPNTGELFF. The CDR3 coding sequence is TGTGCCAGCAGCCCCGCTCCTAACACCGGGGAGCTGTTTTTT.

The CDR3 region has the DNA TGTGCCAGCAGCCCTGGGGTCGTCGCCAATGGCTACACCTTC. It codes for CASSPGVVANGYTF. The chain recombines TRBV2 with TRBJ1-2; no clear D. The CDR3 extends over 14 amino acids. Trimming took off 6 bases at V and 6 bases at J, with 17 bases between the two ends. The germline CDR1 and CDR2 sequences are SNHLY and FYNNEI. Together with reference TRBV2 and TRBJ1-2, the CDR3 gives the full variable domain: EPEVTQTPSHQVTQMGQEVILRCVPISNHLYFYWYRQILGQKVEFLVSFYNNEISEKSEIFDDQFSVERPDGSNFTLKIRSTKLEDSAMYFCASSPGVVANGYTFGSGTRLTVV.

The CDR3: CSVGGEDRTNYGYTF. The DNA of the CDR3 is TGCAGCGTCGGGGGGGAGGACAGGACCAACTATGGCTACACCTTC. The chain couples TRBV29-1 to TRBJ1-2; 7 nucleotides line up with TRBD1. After removal of 6 bases from V and 2 bases from J, the junction contained 12 bases not matched to a gene. CDR1 is SQVTM, CDR2 ANQGSEA, per germline. This CDR3 is built from 15 residues.

The chain's CDR3 is CASRWDRGTGELFF. CDR3 coding DNA: TGTGCCAGCAGGTGGGACAGGGGGACCGGGGAGCTGTTTTTT. This chain joins TRBV28 and TRBJ2-2; 11 nucleotides match TRBD1. There are 14 residues in the CDR3. V lost 6 bases to trimming and J lost 5 bases; unmatched junction nucleotides: 2. The germline gives CDR1 MDHEN, CDR2 SYDVKM.

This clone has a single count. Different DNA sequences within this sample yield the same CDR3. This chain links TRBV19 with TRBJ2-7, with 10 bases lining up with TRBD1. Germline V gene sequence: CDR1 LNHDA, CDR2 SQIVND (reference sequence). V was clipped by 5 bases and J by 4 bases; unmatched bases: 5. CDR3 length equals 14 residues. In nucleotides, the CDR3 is TGTGCCAGTAGTCCTGGGACAGGGGCGTACGAGCAGTACTTC. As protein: CASSPGTGAYEQYF.

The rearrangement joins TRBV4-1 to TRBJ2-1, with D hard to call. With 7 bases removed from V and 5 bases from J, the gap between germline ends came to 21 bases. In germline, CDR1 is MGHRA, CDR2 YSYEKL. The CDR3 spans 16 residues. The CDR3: CASKLSVIFTDNEQFF. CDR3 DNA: TGCGCCAGCAAGCTAAGCGTCATCTTCACCGACAATGAGCAGTTCTTC.

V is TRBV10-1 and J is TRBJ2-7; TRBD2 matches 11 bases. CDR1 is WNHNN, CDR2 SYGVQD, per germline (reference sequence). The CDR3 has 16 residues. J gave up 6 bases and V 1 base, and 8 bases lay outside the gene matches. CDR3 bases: TGCGCCAGCAGTGAGTACATGACTAGCGGGACTATCGAGCAGTACTTC. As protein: CASSEYMTSGTIEQYF.

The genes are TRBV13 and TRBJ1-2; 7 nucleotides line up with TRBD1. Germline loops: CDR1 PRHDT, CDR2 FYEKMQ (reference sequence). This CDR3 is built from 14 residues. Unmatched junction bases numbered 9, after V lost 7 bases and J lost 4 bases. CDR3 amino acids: CASNRQGSGYGYTF. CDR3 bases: TGTGCCAGCAACAGACAGGGAAGTGGCTATGGCTACACCTTC.

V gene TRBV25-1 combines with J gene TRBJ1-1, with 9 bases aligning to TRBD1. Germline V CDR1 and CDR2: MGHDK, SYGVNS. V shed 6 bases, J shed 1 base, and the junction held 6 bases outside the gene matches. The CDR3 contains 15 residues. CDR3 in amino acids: CASSLRTGANTEAFF. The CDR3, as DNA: TGTGCCAGCAGCCTTAGGACAGGGGCGAACACTGAAGCTTTCTTT. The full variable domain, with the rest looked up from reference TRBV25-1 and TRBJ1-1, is EADIYQTPRYLVIGTGKKITLECSQTMGHDKMYWYQQDPGMELHLIHYSYGVNSTEKGDLSSESTVSRIRTEHFPLTLESARPSHTSQYLCASSLRTGANTEAFFGQGTRLTVV.

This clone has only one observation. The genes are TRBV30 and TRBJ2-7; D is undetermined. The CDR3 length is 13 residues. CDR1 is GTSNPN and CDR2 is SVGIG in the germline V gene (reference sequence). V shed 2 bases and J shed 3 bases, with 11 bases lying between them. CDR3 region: CAWSSQVGYEQYF. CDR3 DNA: TGTGCCTGGAGTAGCCAGGTTGGCTACGAGCAGTACTTC.

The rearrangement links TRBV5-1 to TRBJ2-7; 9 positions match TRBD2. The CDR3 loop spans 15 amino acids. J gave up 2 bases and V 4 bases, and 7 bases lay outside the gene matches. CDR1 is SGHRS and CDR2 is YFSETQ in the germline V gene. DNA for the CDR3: TGCGCCAGCAGCACAGCGAGCGGGGGGCCCTACGAGCAGTACTTC. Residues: CASSTASGGPYEQYF.

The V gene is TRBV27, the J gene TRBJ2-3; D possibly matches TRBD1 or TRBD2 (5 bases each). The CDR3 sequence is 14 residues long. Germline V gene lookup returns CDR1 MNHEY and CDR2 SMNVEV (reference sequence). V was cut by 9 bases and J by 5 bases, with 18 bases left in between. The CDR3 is CASSRVGAGDTQYF. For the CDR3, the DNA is TGTGCCAGTTCCCGCGTAGGGGCGGGAGATACGCAGTATTTT.

The CDR3 sequence is CASRPAGGDYEQYF. The CDR3 DNA reads as TGTGCCAGCAGGCCTGCAGGGGGCGACTACGAGCAGTACTTC. J is TRBJ2-7 and V is TRBV5-4; 8 bases are shared with TRBD1. Unmatched junction bases numbered 7, after V lost 5 bases and J lost 3 bases. The CDR3 covers 14 residues. Germline CDR1 SGHNT, CDR2 YYREEE (reference sequence).

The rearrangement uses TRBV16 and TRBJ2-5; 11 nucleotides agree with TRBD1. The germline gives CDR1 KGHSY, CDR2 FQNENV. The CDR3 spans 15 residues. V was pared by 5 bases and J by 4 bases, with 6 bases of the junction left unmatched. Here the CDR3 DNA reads TGTGCCAGCAGCAAAAAAGGGACAGGGGGAGAGACCCAGTACTTC. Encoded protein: CASSKKGTGGETQYF.

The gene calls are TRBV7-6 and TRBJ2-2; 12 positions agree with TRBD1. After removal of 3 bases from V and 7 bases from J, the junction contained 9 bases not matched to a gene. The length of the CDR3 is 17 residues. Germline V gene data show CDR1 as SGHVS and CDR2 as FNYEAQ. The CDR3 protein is CASSLGKGQGASGELFF. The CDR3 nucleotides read TGTGCCAGCAGCTTGGGAAAGGGACAGGGGGCAAGCGGGGAGCTGTTTTTT.

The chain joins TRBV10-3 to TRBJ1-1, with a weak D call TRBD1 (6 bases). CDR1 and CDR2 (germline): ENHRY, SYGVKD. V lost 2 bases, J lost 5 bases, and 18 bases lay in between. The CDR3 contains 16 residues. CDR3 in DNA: TGTGCCATCAGTGAGCAGCCGGCGGGAAGGGGGACTGAAGCTTTCTTT. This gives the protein CAISEQPAGRGTEAFF.

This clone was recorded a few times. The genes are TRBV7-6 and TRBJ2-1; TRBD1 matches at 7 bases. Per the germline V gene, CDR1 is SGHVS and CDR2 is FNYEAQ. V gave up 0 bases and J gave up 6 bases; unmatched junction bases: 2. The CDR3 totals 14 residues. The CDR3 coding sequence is TGTGCCAGCAGCTTAGCACAGGGGACCAATGAGCAGTTCTTC. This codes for CASSLAQGTNEQFF. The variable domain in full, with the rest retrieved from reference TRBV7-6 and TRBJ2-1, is GAGVSQSPRYKVTKRGQDVALRCDPISGHVSLYWYRQALGQGPEFLTYFNYEAQQDKSGLPNDRFSAERPEGSISTLTIQRTEQRDSAMYRCASSLAQGTNEQFFGPGTRLTVL.

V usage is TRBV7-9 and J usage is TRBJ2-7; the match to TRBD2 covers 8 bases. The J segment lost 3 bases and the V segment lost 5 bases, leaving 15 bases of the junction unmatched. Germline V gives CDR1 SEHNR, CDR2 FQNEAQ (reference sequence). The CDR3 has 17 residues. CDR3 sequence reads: CASSPILPSGRLYEQYF. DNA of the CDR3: TGTGCCAGCAGCCCCATCTTACCCAGCGGGAGACTCTACGAGCAGTACTTC.

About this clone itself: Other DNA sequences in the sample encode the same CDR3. The chain's CDR3 is CASSLDRQETQYF. The CDR3 DNA is TGTGCCAGCAGCTTAGATCGGCAAGAGACCCAGTACTTC. This sequence joins TRBV13 and TRBJ2-5; D gene ambiguous. This CDR3 contains 13 residues. Trimming stripped 1 base from V and 2 bases from J, with 5 bases between. Looked up from germline, CDR1 is PRHDT and CDR2 is FYEKMQ (reference sequence).

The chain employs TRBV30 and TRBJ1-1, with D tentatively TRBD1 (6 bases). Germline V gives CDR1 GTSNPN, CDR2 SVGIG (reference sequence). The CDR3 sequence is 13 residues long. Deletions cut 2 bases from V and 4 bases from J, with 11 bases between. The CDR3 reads CAWSWTVATEAFF. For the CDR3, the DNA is TGTGCCTGGAGTTGGACAGTGGCCACTGAAGCTTTCTTT.

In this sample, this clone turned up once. The CDR3 spells CASIQSAGVGDTQYF. Written as DNA, the CDR3 is TGTGCCAGCATCCAATCAGCGGGAGTAGGGGATACGCAGTATTTT. The rearrangement links TRBV2 to TRBJ2-3, with TRBD2 matching over 8 bases. The CDR3 consists of 15 residues. The V segment lost 7 bases and the J segment 6 bases; nucleotides outside the gene matches: 12. Germline V gene sequence: CDR1 SNHLY, CDR2 FYNNEI.

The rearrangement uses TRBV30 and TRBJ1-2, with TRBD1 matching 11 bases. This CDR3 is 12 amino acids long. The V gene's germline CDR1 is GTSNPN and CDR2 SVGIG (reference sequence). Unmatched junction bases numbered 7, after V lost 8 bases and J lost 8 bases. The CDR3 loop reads CALGWTGGGYTF. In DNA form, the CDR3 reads TGTGCCCTAGGCTGGACAGGGGGCGGCTACACCTTC.

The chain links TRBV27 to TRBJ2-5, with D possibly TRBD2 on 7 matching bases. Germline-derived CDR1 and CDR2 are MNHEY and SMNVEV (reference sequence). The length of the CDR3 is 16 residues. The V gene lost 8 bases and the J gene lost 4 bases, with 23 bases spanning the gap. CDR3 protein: CASGPFPPGGPETQYF. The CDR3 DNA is TGTGCCAGCGGCCCTTTCCCACCGGGGGGCCCAGAGACCCAGTACTTC.

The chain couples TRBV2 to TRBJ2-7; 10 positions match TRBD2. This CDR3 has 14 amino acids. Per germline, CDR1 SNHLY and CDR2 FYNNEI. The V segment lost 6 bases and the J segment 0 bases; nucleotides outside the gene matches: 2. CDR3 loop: CASSLAGASYEQYF. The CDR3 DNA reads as TGTGCCAGCAGCCTAGCGGGGGCCTCCTACGAGCAGTACTTC.

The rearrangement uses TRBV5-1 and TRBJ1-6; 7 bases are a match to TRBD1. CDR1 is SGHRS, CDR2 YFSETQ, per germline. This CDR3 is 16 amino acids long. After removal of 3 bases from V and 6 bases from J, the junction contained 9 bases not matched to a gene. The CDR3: CASSYLDRDRNSPLHF. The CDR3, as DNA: TGCGCCAGCAGCTACCTCGACAGGGATCGTAATTCACCCCTCCACTTT.

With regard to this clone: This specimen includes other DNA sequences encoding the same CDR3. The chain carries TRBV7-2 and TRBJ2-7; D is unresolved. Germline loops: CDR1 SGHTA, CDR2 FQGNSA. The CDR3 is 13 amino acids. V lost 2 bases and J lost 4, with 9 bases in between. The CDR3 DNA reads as TGTGCCAGCAGCTTACCCGGCCCGTACGAGCAGTACTTC. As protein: CASSLPGPYEQYF.